The present T cell receptor beta chain was sequenced within a study of vaccination effects on CD4 cells after COVID-19. Study-level background: With the ViraFEST assay, the study expanded antigen-specific CD4+ T cells using viral peptide pools, then sequenced them.

This clone was counted a single time. Its antigen is still unknown. Whole-study results and caveats: Convalescent patients numbered few in the study; early post-infection timepoints were missing entirely.

The ends were cut back, 5 bases at V and 0 bases at J, with 7 bases in the middle. Germline values: CDR1 MRHNA, CDR2 SNTAGT. The CDR3 length is 13 residues. Assay used: immunoSEQ multiplex PCR; TCRdb lists only in-frame clones, some missing. The table includes some 69,000 clones, approximately 73% detected once. Following an approximately eleven-day culture, CD4+ T cells were purified. Either the mRNA-1273 or the BNT162b2 vaccine was given to participants as two doses. The chain links TRBV6-4 to TRBJ1-1; D ambiguous. The sample consisted of CD4+ T cells from PBMCs cultured without peptide, taken after COVID-19 vaccination. The sequence came from a human donor who received a COVID-19 vaccine. The CDR3 spells CASSFTVNTEAFF. Here the CDR3 DNA reads TGTGCCAGCAGTTTTACGGTGAACACTGAAGCTTTCTTT.